This T cell receptor (beta chain) was recovered during a study of blood T cell repertoires in COVID-19. Study-level background: The origin of the acute and convalescent COVID-19 samples was the United States, Italy and Spain. Sample material is recorded as cDNA or gDNA derived from T cells, B-cell-depleted T cells, or PBMCs.

This CDR3 spans 13 amino acids. The germline V and J ends were trimmed by 6 bases and 0 bases, with 7 bases remaining between them. Original handling: How many nucleated cells were present was estimated from reference gene primer amplification. Libraries were prepared by immunoSEQ multiplex PCR; TCRdb keeps only in-frame clonotypes and omits some of them. D and trimming were read from the DNA, whereas the V and J calls and clone size are those reported in that table. The sample holds under 200,000 clones, around nine tenths seen once. The TCR comes from a man aged 65-85 years with acute or convalescent COVID-19. The sequenced sample consisted of peripheral blood. The V gene is TRBV12-3 or TRBV12-4, the J gene TRBJ2-3, with D unresolved. CDR3 nucleotide sequence: TGTGCCAGCAGCCATACTAGCACAGATACGCAGTATTTT. Its protein is CASSHTSTDTQYF.